This TCR beta chain came from a study of regulatory T cells in long-lasting Graves disease. This clonotype was detected ten times or more. Time point of the sample: newly diagnosed GD, antithyroid drugs for less than 3 months. The TCR library was made from RNA that had been extracted from PBMCs in TRIzol. The source of the patients was an endocrinology department in Xi'an, China. The authors built TCR beta libraries using iRepertoire HTBI primers and Arm-PCR of CDR3 regions. Each CDR3 protein gets one entry after TCRdb re-called the multiplex PCR reads with MiXCR. The sample carries fewer than 550,000 distinct CDR3 sequences, less than 20% recorded once. The CDR3 extends over 15 amino acids. V was clipped by 2 bases and J by 1 base; unmatched bases: 2. Germline CDR1 reads SGHNT; CDR2 reads YYREEE (reference sequence). The same specimen was also included in a second study, on T cells in Graves' hyperthyroidism and ophthalmopathy. Per that paper: Not enrolled were patients with uncontrolled infection, other autoimmune disease, pregnancy or lactation. In the first-round RT-PCR of the TCR CDR3, the HTBI primer set was used.

V and J are TRBV5-4 and TRBJ2-3, with 9 bases matching TRBD2. The sample in question was peripheral blood mononuclear cells (PBMCs), obtained at new diagnosis, from a patient treated with antithyroid drugs. This sequence originates from a young woman with Graves disease. The CDR3: CASSFRLAGTDTQYF. CDR3 in DNA: TGTGCCAGCAGCTTCCGACTAGCGGGCACAGATACGCAGTATTTT.